Reported below is one T cell receptor beta chain. The sample has other DNA sequences that encode this CDR3 too. In the original workflow: ImmunoSEQ only sent back junction sequences with no quality scores, so filtering was done differently. Profiled with immunoSEQ multiplex PCR; TCRdb holds only in-frame clones, not every one. The DNA was the basis for D and trimming; V, J and clone size are from that table. The sample comprises hundreds of thousands of clones, about four fifths of which are singletons, and around 13% rests with the top ten. Every donor, a Caucasian adult, lived in Nashville, Tennessee. Unsorted samples, those not sorted, used approximately 100 million PBMCs for genomic DNA. This CDR3 is 15 amino acids long. Germline V gene lookup returns CDR1 MNHNS and CDR2 SASEGT. V was shortened by 2 bases and J by 0 bases, with 8 bases between the two germline ends. This entry comes from a study of shared clonotypes between healthy human individuals.

This receptor was taken from a woman aged 40 to 49 in good health. Some clones in this sample may be carry-over from other donors' samples. The sample consisted of PBMCs. The chain has TRBV6-1 and TRBJ1-5, with D unresolved. CDR3 nucleotide sequence: TGTGCCAGCAGTGAAATGGGAGTTAGCAATCAGCCCCAGCATTTT. As protein: CASSEMGVSNQPQHF.